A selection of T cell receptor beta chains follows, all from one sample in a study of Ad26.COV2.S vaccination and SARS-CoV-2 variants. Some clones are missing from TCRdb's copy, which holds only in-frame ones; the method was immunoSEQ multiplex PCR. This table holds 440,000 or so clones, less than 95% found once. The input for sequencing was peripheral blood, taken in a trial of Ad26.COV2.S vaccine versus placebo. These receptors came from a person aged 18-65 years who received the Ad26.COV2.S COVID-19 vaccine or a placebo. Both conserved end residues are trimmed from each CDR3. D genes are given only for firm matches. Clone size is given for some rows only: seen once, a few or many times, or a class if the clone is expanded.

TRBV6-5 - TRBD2 ASRPGGMETQY
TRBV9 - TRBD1 ASSAQGGGEKLF
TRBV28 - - ATSLWTPNTEAF
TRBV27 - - ASSLSGYTVLPTDTQY
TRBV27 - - ASSPRARSSPLH
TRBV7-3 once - ASSPGLRDTQY
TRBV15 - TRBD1 ATSKDRGLLYEQY
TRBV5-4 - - ASTLAGVFDYGYT
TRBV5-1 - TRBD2 ASTSSGGIWGAEQY
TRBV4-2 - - ASSQDLMGWSSYEQY
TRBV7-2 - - ASSSKTALYGYT
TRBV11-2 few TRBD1 ATRRTGVTGELF
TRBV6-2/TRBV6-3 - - ASSPRGYEQY
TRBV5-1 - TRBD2 ASSWGLAGYNEQF
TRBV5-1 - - ASSLAGERVPFGGLQY
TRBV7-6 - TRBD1 ASSLQPGQGTYEQY
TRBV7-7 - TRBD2 ASSPRLAVPINEQF
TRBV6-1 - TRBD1 ASSEGQNSYEQY
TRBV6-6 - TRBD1 ASSSQTGSSYNEQF
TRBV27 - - ASSFDWTKPPYEQY
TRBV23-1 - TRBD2 ASSQSHSTSGRRYEQY
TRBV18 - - ASSRTTNEKLF
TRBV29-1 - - SAGGGKSSQAF
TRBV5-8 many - ASSLEGFQGRD
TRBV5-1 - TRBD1 ASSLAHGQGEKLF
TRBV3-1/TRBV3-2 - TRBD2 ASSSGTSGRGNEQF
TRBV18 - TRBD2 ASSPVGGSNTDTQY
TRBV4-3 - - ASSQDRPGGMADTQY
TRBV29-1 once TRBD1 SVAPGQRTYNEQF
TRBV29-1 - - SVEVGQSGGDTQY
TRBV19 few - ASSIEGRNTDTQY
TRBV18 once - ASSLSGTAMAGELF
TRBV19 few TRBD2 ASSTTSGRAGEQF
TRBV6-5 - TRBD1 ASRAWETGGYEQY
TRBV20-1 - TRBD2 SASSGTSGRGADTQY
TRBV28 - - ASSRTGYNQPQH
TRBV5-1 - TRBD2 ASSSSGRAVEQF
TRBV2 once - ASSEAGEDSYTGELF
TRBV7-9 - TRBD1 ASSAGTGVVEKLF
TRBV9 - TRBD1 ASSVDGSGGGYT
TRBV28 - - ASSWLEQAKNIQY
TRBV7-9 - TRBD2 ASSSSGTGYEQY
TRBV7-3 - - ASSHQGGNTGELF
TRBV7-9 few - ASSLGLAYEQY
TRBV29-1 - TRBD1 SVERTGPGELF
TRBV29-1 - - SVESGYEQY
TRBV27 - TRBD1 ASSLSGDRGGNQPQH
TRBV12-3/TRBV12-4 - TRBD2 ASSLGTSGAKY
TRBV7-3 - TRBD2 ASSPGLAGEDEQY
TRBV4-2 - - ASSQVAAYEQY
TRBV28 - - ASSLTEGDHSEQY
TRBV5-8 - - ASSRPGGPDTQY
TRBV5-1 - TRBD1 ASSFPPGQGTETQY